This T cell receptor beta chain appears in the sequencing data of a study of blood T cell repertoires in COVID-19. The table came from immunoSEQ multiplex PCR; TCRdb's copy has only in-frame clones and leaves some out. The repertoire consists of over 350,000 clones, with 88% occurring once and the leading ten covering around 1.2%. From germline, CDR1 is MDHEN and CDR2 SYDVKM. This CDR3 region has 15 residues. V shed 2 bases and J 6 bases; nucleotides not matched to a gene: 3. V is TRBV28 and J is TRBJ2-3, with 12 bases identical to TRBD1. The sequence was obtained from a woman aged 18-30 years who had recovered from COVID-19. The sequencing sample was made of PBMCs or T cells enriched from blood (not recorded which). Here the CDR3 DNA reads TGTGCCAGCAGTTTAGGGACAGGGGGCATGGATACGCAGTATTTT. It encodes CASSLGTGGMDTQYF.